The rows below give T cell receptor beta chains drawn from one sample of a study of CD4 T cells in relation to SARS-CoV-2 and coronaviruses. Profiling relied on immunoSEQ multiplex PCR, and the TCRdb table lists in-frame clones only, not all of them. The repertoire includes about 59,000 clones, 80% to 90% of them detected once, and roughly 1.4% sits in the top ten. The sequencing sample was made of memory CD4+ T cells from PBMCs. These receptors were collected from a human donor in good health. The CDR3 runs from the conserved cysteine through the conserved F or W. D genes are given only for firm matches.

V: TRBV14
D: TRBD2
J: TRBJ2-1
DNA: TGTGCCAGCAGCCAAGAGTTCTTAGCGGGAGGGGTTAATGAGCAGTTCTTC
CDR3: CASSQEFLAGGVNEQFF

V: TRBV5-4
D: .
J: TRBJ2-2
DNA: TGTGCCAGCAGCTTCTCAGGGGTAGCCGGGGAGCTGTTTTTT
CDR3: CASSFSGVAGELFF

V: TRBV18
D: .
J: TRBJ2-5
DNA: TGTGCCAGCTCACGAACAGTTCAAGAGACCCAGTACTTC
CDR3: CASSRTVQETQYF

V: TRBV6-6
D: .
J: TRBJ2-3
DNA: TGTGCCAGCAGCCCACCCGCGAGGGATACGCAGTATTTT
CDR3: CASSPPARDTQYF

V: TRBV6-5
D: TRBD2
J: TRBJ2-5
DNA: TGTGCCAGCAGAGGGCTGACTAGCGGATGGGAGACCCAGTACTTC
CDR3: CASRGLTSGWETQYF

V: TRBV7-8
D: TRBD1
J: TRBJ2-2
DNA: TGTGCCAGCAGCTCGGACAGGGTAAAGTCCGGAGAGCTGTTTTTT
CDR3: CASSSDRVKSGELFF

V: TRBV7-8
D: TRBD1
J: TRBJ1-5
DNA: TGTGCCAGCAGCCTCAGGACAGGGAGCTATAGCAATCAGCCCCAGCATTTT
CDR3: CASSLRTGSYSNQPQHF

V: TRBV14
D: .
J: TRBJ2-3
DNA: TGTGCCAGCAGCTCGAGCGAAATCACAGATACGCAGTATTTT
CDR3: CASSSSEITDTQYF

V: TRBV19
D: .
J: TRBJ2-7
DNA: TGTGCCAGTAGTATAGGGGGGGCCGCCACCTACGAGCAGTACTTC
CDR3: CASSIGGAATYEQYF

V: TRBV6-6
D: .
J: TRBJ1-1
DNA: TGTGCCAGCAGTTACCAAGACACTGAAGCTTTCTTT
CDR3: CASSYQDTEAFF

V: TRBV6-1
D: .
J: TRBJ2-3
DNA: TGTGCCAGCAGTGATACCTTGCTACCTAGCACAGATACGCAGTATTTT
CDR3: CASSDTLLPSTDTQYF

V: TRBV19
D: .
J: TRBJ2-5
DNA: TGTGCCAGTAAAGTCAGCCTTTATAAAGAGACCCAGTACTTC
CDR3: CASKVSLYKETQYF

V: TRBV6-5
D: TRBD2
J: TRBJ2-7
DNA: TGTGCCAGCAGTTACTCGAAGGCTAGCGGGAGACACGAGCAGTACTTC
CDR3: CASSYSKASGRHEQYF

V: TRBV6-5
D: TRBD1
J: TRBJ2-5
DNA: TGTGCCAGCAGTAAGGACAGGGTGGAGACCCAGTACTTC
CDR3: CASSKDRVETQYF